Following are 29 T cell receptor beta chains from one sample sequenced in a study of human T cells and chemical hapten exposure. TCRdb called the RACE reads again in MiXCR, with one record for every CDR3 protein. Of about 87,000 distinct CDR3 sequences in the sample, roughly 9.1% were seen once. The time point here: pre-sensitization, week 0. Treatment noted: therapeutic diphenylcyclopropenone sensitization with weekly scalp DPC. The material was whole blood, obtained in connection with sensitization to the hapten diphenylcyclopropenone (DPC). All receptors come from a middle-aged woman with alopecia areata. Some clones in this sample may be carry-over from other donors' samples.

Regarding this clonotype: A much larger clone sits a single nucleotide away, making a read error possible. V usage is TRBV2 and J usage is TRBJ2-7; tentatively, D is TRBD2 (6 bases). The CDR3 runs to 18 residues. Germline-derived CDR1 and CDR2 are SNHLY and FYNNEI. The V end lost 3 bases, the J end lost 2 bases, and 23 bases lay between the germline ends. CDR3 residues: CASSDGEARGLYTYEQYF. The CDR3 region has the DNA TGTGCCAGCAGTGATGGGGAGGCTAGAGGACTATACACCTACGAGCAGTACTTC.

This chain connects TRBV3-1 to TRBJ1-1; 8 bases fit TRBD1. The V gene's germline CDR1 is LGHDT and CDR2 YNNKEL (reference sequence). Germline trimming cut 4 bases from V and 1 base from J; bases unmatched to any gene: 5. The CDR3 is 15 amino acids. This CDR3 is CASSPLTGANTEAFF. The CDR3 nucleotides read TGTGCCAGCAGCCCCTTGACAGGGGCGAACACTGAAGCTTTCTTT. Full variable domain (rest looked up from reference TRBV3-1 and TRBJ1-1): DTAVSQTPKYLVTQMGNDKSIKCEQNLGHDTMYWYKQDSKKFLKIMFSYNNKELIINETVPNRFSPKSPDKAHLNLHINSLELGDSAVYFCASSPLTGANTEAFFGQGTRLTVV.

The chain links TRBV19 to TRBJ2-2, with TRBD1 matching over 7 bases. The J segment lost 3 bases and the V segment lost 5 bases, leaving 15 bases of the junction unmatched. Germline values: CDR1 LNHDA, CDR2 SQIVND (reference sequence). The CDR3 consists of 18 residues. The CDR3 nucleotides are TGTGCCAGTAGTCCACCCCGCGACAGGGAATACGACACCGGGGAGCTGTTTTTT. Translated: CASSPPRDREYDTGELFF.

This clonotype occurred a few times. The J gene is TRBJ1-6, the V gene TRBV7-6; D remains ambiguous. Germline V CDR1 and CDR2: SGHVS, FNYEAQ. Trimming removed 6 bases from V and 11 bases from J, with 20 bases in between. The CDR3 loop spans 15 amino acids. DNA for the CDR3: TGTGCCAGCAGTTCCTCGGCACAGCATAAGACACCCCTCCACTTT. It yields the protein CASSSSAQHKTPLHF.

This clonotype was counted ten times or more. The rearrangement links TRBV28 to TRBJ2-3; TRBD1 aligns across 8 bases. The germline V gene encodes CDR1 MDHEN and CDR2 SYDVKM. With 6 bases clipped from V and 0 bases from J, the junction kept 5 bases outside the gene matches. The CDR3 is 15 residues long. The chain's CDR3 is CASRFGDRSTDTQYF. CDR3 DNA sequence: TGTGCCAGCAGATTTGGGGACAGGAGCACAGATACGCAGTATTTT.

The CDR3 DNA reads as TGTGCCAGTAGTATAAGCCCAGGGGTTAGAGAGACCCAGTACTTC. Protein sequence: CASSISPGVRETQYF. The V and J genes are TRBV19 and TRBJ2-5; tentative D call: TRBD1 (6 bases). Germline values: CDR1 LNHDA, CDR2 SQIVND (reference sequence). The CDR3 is made up of 15 amino acids. V gave up 2 bases and J gave up 4 bases, with 14 bases separating them.

This clonotype was detected only a few times. CDR3 nucleotides: TGCAGTGCTAGTTACGGTATCTACGAGCAGTACTTC. The encoded protein is CSASYGIYEQYF. V gene TRBV20-1 combines with J gene TRBJ2-7; D ambiguous. CDR1 and CDR2 from the germline V gene are DFQATT and SNEGSKA (reference sequence). The CDR3 has 12 amino acids. Trimming took 3 bases from V and 3 from J, leaving 9 bases between them.

This clonotype was seen a handful of times. The chain employs TRBV29-1 and TRBJ2-7; TRBD1 matches 7 bases. CDR1 is SQVTM and CDR2 is ANQGSEA in the germline V gene. V shed 7 bases, J shed 12 bases, and the junction held 9 bases outside the gene matches. The CDR3 contains 10 residues. The CDR3 nucleotides are TGCAGCGCTGGGGACAGTACCTTGTACTTC. Its translation: CSAGDSTLYF.

This clonotype was observed at least ten times. This chain uses TRBV29-1 with TRBJ1-1; D unclear. The CDR3 contains 12 residues. Deletions cut 5 bases from V and 2 bases from J, with 9 bases between. The germline V gene has CDR1 SQVTM and CDR2 ANQGSEA. This CDR3 is CSVTPGNTEAFF. For the CDR3, the DNA is TGCAGCGTTACTCCGGGCAACACTGAAGCTTTCTTT.

In its sample, this clonotype was seen a few times. The V and J genes are TRBV7-2 and TRBJ2-2; TRBD2 matches at 11 bases. J gave up 7 bases and V 6 bases, and 10 bases lay outside the gene matches. CDR3 length: 16 amino acids. From germline, CDR1 is SGHTA and CDR2 FQGNSA. DNA of the CDR3: TGTGCCAGCAGGTTTAGCGGGGGGGCCTTCAGCGGGGAGCTGTTTTTT. Its protein product is CASRFSGGAFSGELFF.

This clonotype appeared many times. V and J are TRBV7-2 and TRBJ1-4, with TRBD1 matching over 8 bases. CDR3 length: 14 residues. Trimming took 3 bases from V and 7 from J; bases not matched to a gene: 4. The germline gives CDR1 SGHTA, CDR2 FQGNSA. The DNA of the CDR3 is TGTGCCAGCAGCTTGACAGGGGCGGGTGAAAAACTGTTTTTT. As protein: CASSLTGAGEKLFF.

The rearrangement uses TRBV11-2 and TRBJ2-1, with D uncertain. This CDR3 comprises 14 residues. Germline CDR1 reads SGHAT; CDR2 reads FQNNGV. Trimming took 2 bases from V and 6 from J, leaving 11 bases between them. CDR3 in amino acids: CASSLFSGGNEQFF. Here the CDR3 DNA reads TGTGCCAGCAGCTTATTTTCGGGCGGCAATGAGCAGTTCTTC.

This clonotype appeared a few times. The chain links TRBV5-1 to TRBJ2-6; 8 bases line up with TRBD1. CDR3 length: 16 amino acids. Trimming at V came to 0 bases and at J to 2 bases, leaving 1 base not matched to a gene. CDR1 is SGHRS, CDR2 YFSETQ, per germline. The DNA for the CDR3 is TGCGCCAGCAGCTTGGTACAGGGGGCTGGGGCCAACGTCCTGACTTTC. Its translation is CASSLVQGAGANVLTF.

This clonotype was counted a few times. The V call is TRBV28, the J call TRBJ1-5, with 7 bases that match TRBD1. The CDR3 loop spans 15 amino acids. The V and J ends lost 6 bases and 7 bases, in that order; junction bases with no gene match: 12. Germline CDR1 reads MDHEN; CDR2 reads SYDVKM. The CDR3 nucleotides read TGTGCCAGCAGCTCAACAGGGGCAGGATGGCAGCCCCAGCATTTT. Translating it yields CASSSTGAGWQPQHF. The complete variable domain, with remaining parts taken from reference TRBV28 and TRBJ1-5, reads DVKVTQSSRYLVKRTGEKVFLECVQDMDHENMFWYRQDPGLGLRLIYFSYDVKMKEKGDIPEGYSVSREKKERFSLILESASTNQTSMYLCASSSTGAGWQPQHFGDGTRLSIL.

The CDR3 DNA sequence: TGTGCCACCAGCAGATCAGGGGGAGGTTCACCCCTCCACTTT. This encodes CATSRSGGGSPLHF. The chain employs TRBV15 and TRBJ1-6; 7 positions match TRBD1. The V and J ends lost 2 bases and 9 bases, in that order; junction bases with no gene match: 4. The CDR3 runs 14 residues. Per germline, CDR1 LNHNV and CDR2 YYDKDF (reference sequence).

In its sample, this clonotype was seen a few times. The chain joins TRBV5-6 to TRBJ1-1; D is undetermined. Trimming stripped 4 bases from V and 2 bases from J, with 12 bases between. Germline V gene sequence: CDR1 SGHDT, CDR2 YYEEEE. The CDR3 totals 14 residues. The CDR3 coding sequence is TGTGCCAGCAGCAAGGGTTTTCTTAACACTGAAGCTTTCTTT. This translates into CASSKGFLNTEAFF.

This clonotype was recorded at least ten times. The V call is TRBV18, the J call TRBJ2-5; D possibly uses TRBD1 or TRBD2 (6 bases each). This CDR3 has 15 residues. The germline gives CDR1 KGHSH, CDR2 LQKENI. The V and J ends lost 6 bases and 4 bases respectively, with 18 bases between them. The CDR3 sequence: CASSRTGQGGETQYF. CDR3 bases: TGTGCCAGCTCCCGAACAGGGCAGGGAGGAGAGACCCAGTACTTC.

This clonotype was seen many times. The CDR3 nucleotides read TGTGCCAGCAGTTGGGGAGGGACGGGCAATCAGCCCCAGCATTTT. It yields the protein CASSWGGTGNQPQHF. The chain employs TRBV6-2 or TRBV6-3 and TRBJ1-5; tentative D call: TRBD1 (5 bases). This CDR3 is 15 amino acids long. The V gene lost 4 bases and the J gene lost 2 bases, with 12 bases spanning the gap. The V gene's germline CDR1 is MNHEY and CDR2 SVGEGT.

In this sample, this clonotype turned up many times. V and J are TRBV11-1 and TRBJ1-2; possibly TRBD1 for D (5 bases). V dropped 6 bases and J dropped 8 bases, with 19 bases sitting between them. Germline V gene sequence: CDR1 SGHAT, CDR2 FQDESV (reference sequence). The CDR3 sequence is 14 residues long. In nucleotides, the CDR3 is TGTGCCAGCAGAGCCGTGGGGGACCCCCAAGGCTACACCTTC. This gives the protein CASRAVGDPQGYTF.

This clonotype was seen a handful of times. This chain uses TRBV4-3 with TRBJ1-1; D unclear. Trimming removed 4 bases at V and 11 bases at J, with 23 bases between. Germline CDR1 is LGHNA and CDR2 is YSLEER. This CDR3 comprises 15 residues. CDR3 protein: CASSPSISDTARAFF. The CDR3, as DNA: TGCGCCAGCAGCCCCAGTATTTCAGACACCGCGCGGGCTTTCTTT.

This clonotype appeared once. A much larger clone differs from this one at a single base, so this may be a read error. J is TRBJ1-2 and V is TRBV20-1; D possibly corresponds to TRBD1 (6 bases). The germline V gene encodes CDR1 DFQATT and CDR2 SNEGSKA (reference sequence). The V gene lost 6 bases and the J gene lost 7 bases, with 15 bases spanning the gap. The CDR3 spans 12 residues. The CDR3 DNA sequence: TGCAGTGCCGACAGGTTCAGCTTTGGCTACACCTTC. Translated, it gives CSADRFSFGYTF.

This clonotype was counted between two and nine times. The gene calls are TRBV12-3 or TRBV12-4 and TRBJ2-7; 10 nucleotides align to TRBD2. V lost 5 bases, J lost 1 base, and 5 bases stayed unmatched. The CDR3 contains 15 residues. The CDR3, as DNA: TGTGCCAGCAGTCCACTAGCGGGGTTTTCCTACGAGCAGTACTTC. Translating it yields CASSPLAGFSYEQYF.

Many counts were recorded for this clonotype. J is TRBJ1-1 and V is TRBV3-1; D is ambiguous. V lost 2 bases, J lost 2 bases, and 9 bases lay in between. The CDR3 totals 14 residues. Germline V CDR1 and CDR2: LGHDT, YNNKEL (reference sequence). For the CDR3, the DNA is TGTGCCAGCAGCCAATATCTCGGTAACACTGAAGCTTTCTTT. This codes for CASSQYLGNTEAFF.

This clonotype appeared once. The chain joins TRBV28 to TRBJ2-5; unclear D gene. V was cut by 1 base and J by 2 bases, with 8 bases left in between. Per germline, CDR1 MDHEN and CDR2 SYDVKM. The CDR3 runs 14 residues. DNA of the CDR3: TGTGCCAGCAGTTTATTAGGGCAGCAAGAGACCCAGTACTTC. Its protein product is CASSLLGQQETQYF.

By its share, this clonotype is medium-sized. J is TRBJ2-2 and V is TRBV6-1; D ambiguous. This CDR3 region has 16 residues. From germline, CDR1 is MNHNS and CDR2 SASEGT. The ends were cut back, 1 base at V and 1 base at J, with 10 bases in the middle. The CDR3 nucleotides are TGTGCCAGCAGTGAAGATGTGGGCCTGAACACCGGGGAGCTGTTTTTT. Residues: CASSEDVGLNTGELFF.

The sample holds a few counts of this clonotype. V is TRBV4-1 and J is TRBJ2-6; 7 positions agree with TRBD1. Germline V CDR1 and CDR2: MGHRA, YSYEKL. After removal of 4 bases from V and 0 bases from J, the junction contained 3 bases not matched to a gene. CDR3 length: 16 residues. CDR3 loop: CASSRDRTSGANVLTF. DNA for the CDR3: TGCGCCAGCAGCCGGGACAGAACCTCTGGGGCCAACGTCCTGACTTTC.

This clonotype turned up a few times. This CDR3 reads CASSHSSKDSIRDNEQFF. In DNA, the CDR3 is TGCGCCAGCAGCCATTCTTCTAAGGACTCAATTCGAGACAATGAGCAGTTCTTC. This chain joins TRBV4-1 and TRBJ2-1, with D possibly TRBD2 on 5 matching bases. V was pared by 3 bases and J by 5 bases, with 23 bases between. Germline V gene data show CDR1 as MGHRA and CDR2 as YSYEKL. The CDR3 has 18 residues.

The J gene is TRBJ1-4, the V gene TRBV3-1, with 9 bases aligning to TRBD1. CDR3 length equals 14 residues. With V trimmed by 4 bases and J by 5 bases, 2 bases remained unmatched. From germline, CDR1 is LGHDT and CDR2 YNNKEL (reference sequence). DNA for the CDR3: TGTGCCAGCAGCCGGGGACAGGGAAATGAAAAACTGTTTTTT. Its translation: CASSRGQGNEKLFF.

On this clonotype itself: Given a much more abundant clone one base away, this may be a read error. The chain's CDR3 is CASRPGTGLFEQYF. The CDR3 DNA is TGTGCCAGCAGGCCCGGGACAGGCCTCTTCGAGCAGTACTTC. The J gene is TRBJ2-7, the V gene TRBV6-2 or TRBV6-3, with TRBD1 identical over 8 bases. The CDR3 length is 14 residues. The V and J ends lost 6 bases and 6 bases, in that order; junction bases with no gene match: 10. The germline gives CDR1 MNHEY, CDR2 SVGEGT.